These T cell receptor beta chains were read from a single sample in a study of graft-versus-host responses after intestinal transplantation. Produced via immunoSEQ multiplex PCR; TCRdb's table is partial and in-frame only. The sample carries roughly 64,000 clones, approximately 90% recorded once. Their antigen targets remain unknown. This material consisted of unstimulated CD8+ T cells sorted from spleen or lymph node cells, taken before transplant. Source of these receptors: a human donor who was the organ donor for an intestinal transplant. Each CDR3 is given with its conserved first and last residue. The order of the fields is CDR3 protein, CDR3 DNA, V gene, clone size, J gene, D gene. A D gene is named only where the DNA matches it firmly. Not all rows give a size; the values are once, few, many and, for expanded clones, a class.

CAIRTLYEQYF TGTGCCATCAGGACACTGTACGAGCAGTACTTC TRBV10-3 few TRBJ2-7 -
CASSQETGEQLTSTDTQYF TGCGCCAGCAGCCAAGAGACAGGGGAGCAGCTAACTAGCACAGATACGCAGTATTTT TRBV4-3 once TRBJ2-3 TRBD1
CASSDSGNTGELFF TGTGCCAGCAGTGACAGCGGGAACACCGGGGAGCTGTTTTTT TRBV6-4 - TRBJ2-2 -
CASSFLASTDTQYF TGTGCCAGCAGCTTCCTAGCCAGTACAGATACGCAGTATTTT TRBV7-8 - TRBJ2-3 -
CASSLRTGNYGYTF TGTGCCAGCAGCCTAAGGACAGGGAACTATGGCTACACCTTC TRBV7-2 - TRBJ1-2 TRBD1
CASSLDGGRSGEQYF TGTGCCAGCAGCTTAGACGGGGGGCGCTCGGGCGAGCAGTACTTC TRBV7-9 - TRBJ2-7 -
CASSQGQYNEQFF TGTGCCAGCAGCCAGGGACAGTACAATGAGCAGTTCTTC TRBV7-3 - TRBJ2-1 TRBD1
CAWREKQGFEESTEAFF TGTGCCTGGAGGGAAAAACAGGGATTTGAAGAGAGCACTGAAGCTTTCTTT TRBV30 - TRBJ1-1 -
CASSVEGTGENEKLFF TGTGCCAGCAGCGTAGAGGGGACAGGGGAGAATGAAAAACTGTTTTTT TRBV9 - TRBJ1-4 TRBD1
CASSLSRGRYYGYTF TGTGCCAGCAGTTTATCCAGGGGGCGATACTATGGCTACACCTTC TRBV27 - TRBJ1-2 TRBD1
CASSLATGVATQYF TGTGCCAGCAGTTTGGCTACAGGGGTGGCTACGCAGTATTTT TRBV27 once TRBJ2-3 TRBD1
CASSHFDEQFF TGTGCCAGCAGTCACTTCGATGAGCAGTTCTTC TRBV27 once TRBJ2-1 -
CASSVGGSEAFF TGTGCCAGCAGCGTAGGGGGCAGTGAAGCTTTCTTT TRBV9 - TRBJ1-1 -
CASSSYWDNGLNTEAFF TGTGCCAGCAGTTCTTACTGGGACAACGGATTGAACACTGAAGCTTTCTTT TRBV27 - TRBJ1-1 -
CAGEDRSSYEQYF TGTGCCGGAGAGGACAGGAGCTCCTACGAGCAGTACTTC TRBV2 - TRBJ2-7 TRBD1
CASSFWAGVQETQYF TGTGCCAGCAGCTTCTGGGCAGGGGTCCAAGAGACCCAGTACTTC TRBV11-2 - TRBJ2-5 -
CASSPHREAQPQHF TGTGCCAGCAGTCCCCACAGGGAAGCCCAGCCCCAGCATTTT TRBV28 - TRBJ1-5 -
CAWSWPSGQPQHF TGTGCCTGGAGTTGGCCCAGCGGACAGCCCCAGCATTTT TRBV30 - TRBJ1-5 -
CASSQEDRVFEKLFF TGCGCCAGCAGCCAAGAGGACAGGGTATTTGAAAAACTGTTTTTT TRBV4-3 - TRBJ1-4 TRBD1
CASSFSGLDQQFF TGTGCCAGCAGTTTCTCGGGACTAGACCAGCAGTTCTTC TRBV28 - TRBJ2-1 TRBD2
CASSLGLAGTAAKNIQYF TGCGCCAGCAGCTTGGGACTAGCGGGGACAGCGGCCAAAAACATTCAGTACTTC TRBV5-1 - TRBJ2-4 TRBD2
CASSFLAGGAHDEQYF TGTGCCAGCAGTTTTTTAGCGGGAGGGGCCCATGACGAGCAGTACTTC TRBV28 - TRBJ2-7 TRBD2
CASSPTRPSDYEQYF TGCGCCAGCAGCCCAACCCGACCGAGCGACTACGAGCAGTACTTC TRBV5-1 - TRBJ2-7 -
CAWNTGTSYEQYF TGTGCCTGGAACACGGGGACAAGCTACGAGCAGTACTTC TRBV30 few TRBJ2-7 -
CASSLWTGGPDEQYF TGTGCCAGCAGTTTATGGACGGGAGGGCCCGATGAGCAGTACTTC TRBV27 - TRBJ2-7 TRBD2
CAWSPGEGKSNQPQHF TGTGCCTGGAGTCCCGGGGAGGGTAAGAGCAATCAGCCCCAGCATTTT TRBV30 few TRBJ1-5 -
CSVDSVGRACGYTF TGCAGCGTTGATTCGGTAGGCAGGGCATGTGGCTACACCTTC TRBV29-1 - TRBJ1-2 -
CASSSSGNWVDTQYF TGTGCCAGCAGCTCTAGCGGGAATTGGGTAGATACGCAGTATTTT TRBV11-2 - TRBJ2-3 TRBD2
CASSTGTSGRNEQFF TGTGCCAGCAGTACCGGGACTAGCGGGAGGAATGAGCAGTTCTTC TRBV27 - TRBJ2-1 TRBD2
CASSPRGKAEAFF TGTGCCAGCAGTCCCAGGGGAAAGGCTGAAGCTTTCTTT TRBV28 - TRBJ1-1 -
CASSPGGEGVNEQFF TGTGCCAGCAGCCCCGGTGGGGAGGGCGTGAATGAGCAGTTCTTC TRBV9 - TRBJ2-1 TRBD2
CASSYATSGYEQYF TGTGCCAGCAGTTACGCGACTAGCGGCTACGAGCAGTACTTC TRBV6-5 - TRBJ2-7 TRBD2
CASSFALAGLYEQYF TGTGCCAGCAGTTTTGCACTAGCGGGCCTCTACGAGCAGTACTTC TRBV28 once TRBJ2-7 TRBD2
CASSQPTGVHEQYF TGCGCCAGCAGTCAGCCGACAGGGGTCCACGAGCAGTACTTC TRBV23-1 - TRBJ2-7 TRBD1
CSVGADSTYEQYF TGCAGCGTTGGGGCGGACAGTACGTACGAGCAGTACTTC TRBV29-1 - TRBJ2-7 -
CASSGVGTINTGELFF TGTGCCAGCAGCGGTGTGGGGACTATTAACACCGGGGAGCTGTTTTTT TRBV9 - TRBJ2-2 TRBD2
CASSVSPKGTGDTDTQYF TGTGCCAGCAGCGTGAGCCCAAAGGGGACTGGAGACACAGATACGCAGTATTTT TRBV9 once TRBJ2-3 -
CASSLLGTGGTEAFF TGCGCCAGCAGCTTGTTGGGGACAGGGGGTACTGAAGCTTTCTTT TRBV5-1 - TRBJ1-1 TRBD1
CASTTGLCGYTF TGTGCCAGCACTACAGGGCTATGCGGCTACACCTTC TRBV2 - TRBJ1-2 -
CASSVAGQNPTEAFF TGTGCCAGCAGCGTCGCGGGACAGAATCCCACTGAAGCTTTCTTT TRBV9 - TRBJ1-1 TRBD1
CASSPRSNRAYEQYF TGTGCCAGCAGCCCTCGGTCGAACAGGGCCTACGAGCAGTACTTC TRBV14 - TRBJ2-7 -
CASTQGNGYTF TGTGCCAGCACACAGGGGAATGGCTACACCTTC TRBV6-6 - TRBJ1-2 TRBD1
CASSEGLAGPAYEQYF TGTGCCAGCAGTGAAGGCCTAGCGGGCCCGGCCTACGAGCAGTACTTC TRBV6-1 once TRBJ2-7 TRBD2
CASRARGQGSNQPQHF TGTGCCAGCAGAGCCCGGGGACAGGGTAGCAATCAGCCCCAGCATTTT TRBV2 - TRBJ1-5 TRBD1
CASSPDSRPYEQYF TGTGCCAGCAGCCCGGACTCAAGACCCTACGAGCAGTACTTC TRBV9 - TRBJ2-7 -
CASSRSLGDQETQYF TGCGCCAGCAGCCGGTCCCTAGGGGATCAAGAGACCCAGTACTTC TRBV4-1 - TRBJ2-5 -
CASSLASGDYNEQFF TGTGCCAGCAGCTTGGCTAGCGGGGATTACAATGAGCAGTTCTTC TRBV27 - TRBJ2-1 TRBD2
CASSSLGTSGMGGEQYF TGTGCCAGCAGCTCCCTCGGGACTAGCGGGATGGGTGGCGAGCAGTACTTC TRBV7-8 once TRBJ2-7 TRBD2
CASSRQGGDTEAFF TGTGCCAGCAGTCGACAGGGGGGCGACACTGAAGCTTTCTTT TRBV6-4 - TRBJ1-1 TRBD1
CASSDSRTSRGNEQFF TGTGCCAGCAGTGACTCACGGACTAGCAGGGGAAATGAGCAGTTCTTC TRBV6-4 once TRBJ2-1 TRBD2
CASSGGSGRSSYEQYF TGTGCCAGCAGCGGGGGGAGCGGGAGGAGCTCCTACGAGCAGTACTTC TRBV9 - TRBJ2-7 TRBD2
CASSLSLHGAYSGNTIYF TGTGCCAGCAGCCTCTCTCTCCATGGGGCCTACTCTGGAAACACCATATATTTT TRBV9 - TRBJ1-3 -
CASSPTIRDRHKEGNTIYF TGTGCCAGCAGTCCTACCATCCGGGACAGACACAAGGAGGGAAACACCATATATTTT TRBV28 - TRBJ1-3 TRBD1